This T cell receptor beta chain was captured in a study of T cells in localized non-small cell lung cancer. Study-wide findings and caveats: Sequence data derive from only one tumor region, so heterogeneity remains possible. Across samples, adjacent lung featured a median around 55 of the top 100 tumor clones. The greatest T cell clonality was found in uninvolved adjacent lung (higher than in tumor). Longer overall survival was associated with a higher density of T cells in the blood.

The data were produced by immunoSEQ multiplex PCR, yet TCRdb's version contains in-frame clones alone and is incomplete. The sample consists of about 47,000 clones, 70% to 90% of them appearing once. This clone has a single count. Its antigen is as yet unknown. In germline, CDR1 is SGDLS, CDR2 YYNGEE. CDR3 size: 15 residues. Sequencing used PBMCs, obtained before any cancer treatment. The chain carries TRBV9 and TRBJ2-5; possible D gene TRBD1, 6 bases. Gene TRBJ2-7 matches the end of the DNA better, so the J call may be wrong. The source is a man between 40 and 70 years old with stage II lung adenocarcinoma. The CDR3 region has the DNA TGTGCCAGCAGCGTAGGGGACACAAGCTCCTACGAGCAGTACTTC. Translation: CASSVGDTSSYEQYF.